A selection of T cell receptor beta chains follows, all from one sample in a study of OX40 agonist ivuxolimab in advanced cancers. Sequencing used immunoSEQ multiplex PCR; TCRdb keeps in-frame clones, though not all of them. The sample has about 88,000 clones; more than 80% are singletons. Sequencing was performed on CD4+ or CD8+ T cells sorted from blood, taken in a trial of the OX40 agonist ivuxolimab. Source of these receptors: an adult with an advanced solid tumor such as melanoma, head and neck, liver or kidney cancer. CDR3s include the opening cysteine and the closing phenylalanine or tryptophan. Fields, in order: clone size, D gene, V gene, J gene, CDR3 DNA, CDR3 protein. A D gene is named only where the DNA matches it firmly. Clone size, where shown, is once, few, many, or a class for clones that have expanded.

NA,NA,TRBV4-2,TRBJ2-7,TGTGCCAGCAGCCCCCCTGACAGACCCTACGAGCAGTACTTC,CASSPPDRPYEQYF
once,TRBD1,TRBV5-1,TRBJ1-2,TGCGCCAGTAGCTTAGCTCCCCCGACAGGGAACTATGGCTACACCTTC,CASSLAPPTGNYGYTF
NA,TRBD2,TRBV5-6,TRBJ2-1,TGTGCCAGCAGCTTGATAGGACTAGCGGGAGAAGGCGAGCAGTTCTTC,CASSLIGLAGEGEQFF
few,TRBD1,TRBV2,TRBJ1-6,TGTGCCAGCAGTACACAGGACAGGGGTTCACCCCTCCACTTT,CASSTQDRGSPLHF
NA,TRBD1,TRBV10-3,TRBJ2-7,TGTGCCATCAGTGACTTGGACAGGGGGATGGTCGAGCAGTACTTC,CAISDLDRGMVEQYF
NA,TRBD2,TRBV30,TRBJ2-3,TGTGCCTGGGATAGCGGGAGAGGGGCAGATACGCAGTATTTT,CAWDSGRGADTQYF
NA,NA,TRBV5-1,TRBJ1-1,TGCGCCAGCAGCTTGGAGGGAAGCCTCACTGAAGCTTTCTTT,CASSLEGSLTEAFF
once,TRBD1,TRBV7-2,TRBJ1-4,TGTGCCAGCGGGAGAGGGACAGGGGACGGAAAACTGTTTTTT,CASGRGTGDGKLFF
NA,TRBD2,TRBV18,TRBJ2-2,TGTGCCAGCTCACCAGGGACTAGTGATACCGGGGAGCTGTTTTTT,CASSPGTSDTGELFF
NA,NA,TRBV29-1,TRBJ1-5,TGCAGCGTTGGGGGATCGGGGCAGCCCCAGCATTTT,CSVGGSGQPQHF
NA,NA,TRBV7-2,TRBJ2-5,TGTGCCAGCAGCTCCCTTTGGGGAGAGACCCAGTACTTC,CASSSLWGETQYF
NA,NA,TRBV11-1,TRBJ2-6,TGTGCCAGCAGCTTCTCTGGGGCCAACGTCCTGACTTTC,CASSFSGANVLTF
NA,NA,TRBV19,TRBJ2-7,TGTGCCAGTAGTATCCAGGTTAACTCCTACGAGCAGTACTTC,CASSIQVNSYEQYF
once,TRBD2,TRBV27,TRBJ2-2,TGTGCCAGCAGTTTTAGTGGGTCCGAGGGGGGAATACTAGCGGGATGGACCGGGGAGCTGTTTTTT,CASSFSGSEGGILAGWTGELFF
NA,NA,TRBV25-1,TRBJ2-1,TGTGCCAGCAGTGAAGGTAGCGCCACCTACAATGAGCAGTTCTTC,CASSEGSATYNEQFF
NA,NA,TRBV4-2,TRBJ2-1,TGTGCCAGCAGCCAAGAGGTACTATTAAATGAGCAGTTCTTC,CASSQEVLLNEQFF
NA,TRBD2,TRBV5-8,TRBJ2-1,TGTGCCAGCAGCTTGGCCGGGAGGGTTCTCAATGAGCAGTTCTTC,CASSLAGRVLNEQFF
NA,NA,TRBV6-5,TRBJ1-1,TGTGCCAGCTTGAATCCGAGTAACACTGAAGCTTTCTTT,CASLNPSNTEAFF
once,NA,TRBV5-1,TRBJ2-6,TGCGCCAGCAGCGATCCCTCGGGTGAGGCCAACGTCCTGACTTTC,CASSDPSGEANVLTF
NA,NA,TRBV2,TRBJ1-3,TGTGCCAGCAGTGTCCGTCCCGGAAACACCATATATTTT,CASSVRPGNTIYF
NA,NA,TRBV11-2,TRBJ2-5,TGTGCCAGCAGCTTAGTCAGGGTTCAAGAGACCCAGTACTTC,CASSLVRVQETQYF
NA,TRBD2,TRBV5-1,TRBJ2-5,TGCGCCAGCAGGGGAGGGACGGCGGCTCTGCAAGAGACCCAGTACTTC,CASRGGTAALQETQYF
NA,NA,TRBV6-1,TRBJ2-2,TGTGCCAGCAGTTGGGCCACTACTAACACCGGGGAGCTGTTTTTT,CASSWATTNTGELFF
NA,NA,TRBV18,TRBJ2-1,TGTGCCAGCTCACCAATAAGGCCTGTGGGCAATGAGCAGTTCTTC,CASSPIRPVGNEQFF
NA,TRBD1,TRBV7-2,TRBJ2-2,TGTGCCAGCAGCCCGGACAGGGGGCGCCCCGGGGAGCTGTTTTTT,CASSPDRGRPGELFF
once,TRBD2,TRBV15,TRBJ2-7,TGTGCCACCAGCAGAGATTGGGGACTAGCGGGAGGAAGGGTCTACGAGCAGTACTTC,CATSRDWGLAGGRVYEQYF
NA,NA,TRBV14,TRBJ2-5,TGTGCCAGCAGCCGGGCCGGGCCCGTGGCGGAGACCCAGTACTTC,CASSRAGPVAETQYF
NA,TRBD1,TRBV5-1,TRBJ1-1,TGCGCCAGCAGTCGACTGGGACAGTCAGGGACTGAAGCTTTCTTT,CASSRLGQSGTEAFF
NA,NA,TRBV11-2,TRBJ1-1,TGTGCCAGCAGCTTAGATATGGGGGAAGTGAACACTGAAGCTTTCTTT,CASSLDMGEVNTEAFF
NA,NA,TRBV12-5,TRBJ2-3,TGTGCTAGTGGTTTGGGCGGGACCCCGGGGGAGGTGCAGTATTTT,CASGLGGTPGEVQYF
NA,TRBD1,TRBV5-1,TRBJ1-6,TGCGCCAGCAGCTACCGGGACAGGGGACCTTCACCCCTCCACTTT,CASSYRDRGPSPLHF
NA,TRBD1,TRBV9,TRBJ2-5,TGTGCCAGCAGCGTAACAGGGGGCTGGCAAGAGACCCAGTACTTC,CASSVTGGWQETQYF
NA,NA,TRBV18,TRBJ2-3,TGTGCCAGCTCACCGGGCCTACAGGTATCAGATACGCAGTATTTT,CASSPGLQVSDTQYF
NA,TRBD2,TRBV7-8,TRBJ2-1,TGTGCCAGCAGCTCGAGCCTAGGGACTAGCGGGAGGGGGGAGCAGTTCTTC,CASSSSLGTSGRGEQFF
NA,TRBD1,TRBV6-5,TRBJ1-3,TGTGCCAGCAGTCGGACAGGGCCCCCCAACACCATATATTTT,CASSRTGPPNTIYF
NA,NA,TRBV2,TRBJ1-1,TGTGCCAGCAGTGGCCCAGGGTCGGGTGAAGCTTTCTTT,CASSGPGSGEAFF
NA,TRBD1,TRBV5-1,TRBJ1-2,TGCGCCAGCAGCCCAAGGACAGGGTCTTATGGCTACACCTTC,CASSPRTGSYGYTF
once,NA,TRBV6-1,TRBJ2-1,TGTGCCAGCAGTATGTTGGGTTACAATGAGCAGTTCTTC,CASSMLGYNEQFF
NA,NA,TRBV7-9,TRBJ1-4,TGTGCCAGCAGCTTAGTTAGTTGGGGACGATCGGGGGAAAAACTGTTTTTT,CASSLVSWGRSGEKLFF
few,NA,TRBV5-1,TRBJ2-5,TGCGCCAGCAGCTTGATTCGGGAGACCCAGTACTTC,CASSLIRETQYF
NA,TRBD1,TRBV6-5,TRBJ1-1,TGTGCCAGCTCCACGAAGGTCACAGGGGACGCTTTCTTT,CASSTKVTGDAFF
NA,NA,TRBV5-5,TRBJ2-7,TGTGCCAGCAGCCGACGGGACAACTACGAGCAGTACTTC,CASSRRDNYEQYF
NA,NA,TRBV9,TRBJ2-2,TGTGCCAGCTCCACCCCGCAGGGGACGAACACCGGGGAGCTGTTTTTT,CASSTPQGTNTGELFF
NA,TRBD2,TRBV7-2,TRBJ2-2,TGTGCCAGCAGCTCCCAGGGGACTAGCGGGAGCGCCGGGGAGCTGTTTTTT,CASSSQGTSGSAGELFF
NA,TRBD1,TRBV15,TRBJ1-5,TGTGCCACCAGCAGTGTGGGACAGGGGGCGGGTCAGCCCCAGCATTTT,CATSSVGQGAGQPQHF